The rows below give T cell receptor beta chains drawn from one sample of a study of T cell responses to AZD1222 COVID-19 vaccine. Profiling relied on immunoSEQ multiplex PCR, and the TCRdb table lists in-frame clones only, not all of them. In the table there are just under 75,000 clones, 60% to 85% of which are singletons. Sequencing used peripheral blood, obtained 28 days after the second AZD1222 dose. The receptors shown here come from an adult who received the AZD1222 COVID-19 vaccine. Both conserved end residues are part of each CDR3. The order of the fields is V gene, D gene, clone size, J gene, CDR3 protein, CDR3 DNA. The D gene is left open where the match is weak. Clone size is not always given. Where it is, it says once, few, many or a class for expanded clones.

v_gene: TRBV24-1
d_gene: .
abundance: .
j_gene: TRBJ2-3
CDR3aa: CATSDSAGPQTQYF
CDR3nt: TGTGCCACCAGTGATTCAGCAGGGCCACAGACGCAGTATTTT

v_gene: TRBV27
d_gene: .
abundance: few
j_gene: TRBJ1-2
CDR3aa: CASRAQADPYGYTF
CDR3nt: TGTGCCAGCAGGGCACAGGCAGACCCCTATGGCTACACCTTC

v_gene: TRBV6-5
d_gene: .
abundance: few
j_gene: TRBJ1-4
CDR3aa: CASSYSTGEKLFF
CDR3nt: TGTGCCAGCAGTTACTCGACTGGGGAAAAACTGTTTTTT

v_gene: TRBV5-3
d_gene: .
abundance: .
j_gene: TRBJ2-7
CDR3aa: CARPPPRSGSYEQYF
CDR3nt: TGTGCCAGACCGCCGCCTCGTTCTGGATCCTACGAGCAGTACTTC

v_gene: TRBV18
d_gene: TRBD1
abundance: .
j_gene: TRBJ1-4
CDR3aa: CASSRRGEFGTGKTNEKLFF
CDR3nt: TGTGCCAGCTCACGACGTGGAGAATTTGGGACAGGGAAAACTAATGAAAAACTGTTTTTT

v_gene: TRBV11-2
d_gene: TRBD1
abundance: .
j_gene: TRBJ2-5
CDR3aa: CASSKGTAIGETQYF
CDR3nt: TGTGCCAGCAGCAAAGGGACAGCTATAGGGGAGACCCAGTACTTC

v_gene: TRBV9
d_gene: TRBD1
abundance: .
j_gene: TRBJ2-3
CDR3aa: CASSARQGAWNRDTQYF
CDR3nt: TGTGCCAGCAGCGCCCGACAGGGGGCCTGGAACCGAGATACGCAGTATTTT

v_gene: TRBV30
d_gene: TRBD1
abundance: .
j_gene: TRBJ1-5
CDR3aa: CAWSTGGDQPQHF
CDR3nt: TGTGCCTGGTCGACAGGGGGAGATCAGCCCCAGCATTTT

v_gene: TRBV5-1
d_gene: TRBD2
abundance: .
j_gene: TRBJ2-1
CDR3aa: CASRMEVASGIGEQFF
CDR3nt: TGCGCCAGCAGGATGGAGGTGGCTAGCGGGATTGGTGAGCAGTTCTTC

v_gene: TRBV18
d_gene: .
abundance: .
j_gene: TRBJ2-5
CDR3aa: CASSRGEETQYF
CDR3nt: TGTGCCAGCTCAAGAGGCGAAGAGACCCAGTACTTC

v_gene: TRBV12-3/TRBV12-4
d_gene: .
abundance: few
j_gene: TRBJ1-1
CDR3aa: CASGGRRNTEAFF
CDR3nt: TGTGCCAGCGGGGGGCGACGGAACACTGAAGCTTTCTTT

v_gene: TRBV30
d_gene: .
abundance: .
j_gene: TRBJ2-7
CDR3aa: CAWSALAYEQYF
CDR3nt: TGTGCCTGGAGTGCACTAGCCTACGAGCAGTACTTC

v_gene: TRBV18
d_gene: .
abundance: .
j_gene: TRBJ2-2
CDR3aa: CASSPQSSGKSTTGELFF
CDR3nt: TGTGCCAGCTCACCACAGTCTTCAGGGAAGTCGACCACCGGGGAGCTGTTTTTT

v_gene: TRBV7-9
d_gene: TRBD1
abundance: .
j_gene: TRBJ1-2
CDR3aa: CASSLWAGGARGYTF
CDR3nt: TGTGCCAGCAGCTTATGGGCAGGGGGCGCGAGGGGCTACACCTTC

v_gene: TRBV27
d_gene: TRBD2
abundance: .
j_gene: TRBJ2-1
CDR3aa: CASSLQLAGYNEQFF
CDR3nt: TGTGCCAGCAGTTTACAATTAGCGGGGTACAATGAGCAGTTCTTC

v_gene: TRBV28
d_gene: .
abundance: .
j_gene: TRBJ2-2
CDR3aa: CASSFRRNTGELFF
CDR3nt: TGTGCCAGCAGTTTTCGCAGGAACACCGGGGAGCTGTTTTTT

v_gene: TRBV3-1/TRBV3-2
d_gene: TRBD1
abundance: .
j_gene: TRBJ1-2
CDR3aa: CASSQDQGAYGYGYTF
CDR3nt: TGTGCCAGCAGCCAAGACCAGGGGGCTTATGGCTATGGCTACACCTTC

v_gene: TRBV27
d_gene: .
abundance: .
j_gene: TRBJ2-7
CDR3aa: CASSFWANSYEQYF
CDR3nt: TGTGCCAGCAGTTTTTGGGCTAACTCCTACGAGCAGTACTTC

v_gene: TRBV6-2/TRBV6-3
d_gene: .
abundance: .
j_gene: TRBJ2-7
CDR3aa: CASSYSRVTYEQYF
CDR3nt: TGTGCCAGCAGTTACTCACGGGTCACCTACGAGCAGTACTTC

v_gene: TRBV18
d_gene: .
abundance: .
j_gene: TRBJ1-2
CDR3aa: CASSPLDNYGYTF
CDR3nt: TGTGCCAGCTCACCACTCGACAACTATGGCTACACCTTC

v_gene: TRBV29-1
d_gene: .
abundance: .
j_gene: TRBJ1-2
CDR3aa: CSVDSGGRRGYTF
CDR3nt: TGCAGCGTTGACTCGGGGGGTAGGAGAGGCTACACCTTC

v_gene: TRBV24-1
d_gene: .
abundance: .
j_gene: TRBJ2-1
CDR3aa: CATSVLGTDSYNEQFF
CDR3nt: TGTGCCACCAGTGTGCTTGGCACCGACTCCTACAATGAGCAGTTCTTC

v_gene: TRBV29-1
d_gene: .
abundance: .
j_gene: TRBJ2-1
CDR3aa: CSAGLLSNEQFF
CDR3nt: TGCAGCGCCGGACTACTTTCCAATGAGCAGTTCTTC

v_gene: TRBV3-1/TRBV3-2
d_gene: .
abundance: .
j_gene: TRBJ2-3
CDR3aa: CASSQDISLSTDTQYF
CDR3nt: TGTGCCAGCAGCCAAGATATTAGCCTGAGCACAGATACGCAGTATTTT

v_gene: TRBV12-3/TRBV12-4
d_gene: TRBD1
abundance: .
j_gene: TRBJ1-2
CDR3aa: CASSADRTTGYTF
CDR3nt: TGTGCCAGCAGCGCGGACAGGACGACCGGCTACACCTTC

v_gene: TRBV7-2
d_gene: .
abundance: once
j_gene: TRBJ2-3
CDR3aa: CASSPGTHTQYF
CDR3nt: TGTGCCAGCAGCCCGGGGACCCATACGCAGTATTTT

v_gene: TRBV3-1/TRBV3-2
d_gene: TRBD2
abundance: .
j_gene: TRBJ2-7
CDR3aa: CASSPGHLAGGYEQYF
CDR3nt: TGTGCCAGCAGCCCAGGTCATCTAGCGGGGGGGTACGAGCAGTACTTC

v_gene: TRBV5-8
d_gene: TRBD1
abundance: .
j_gene: TRBJ2-5
CDR3aa: CASSLGGTAGQETQYF
CDR3nt: TGTGCCAGCAGCTTGGGGGGGACAGCTGGACAAGAGACCCAGTACTTC

v_gene: TRBV7-3
d_gene: .
abundance: .
j_gene: TRBJ1-1
CDR3aa: CASSFGGNTEAFF
CDR3nt: TGTGCCAGCAGCTTCGGCGGGAACACTGAAGCTTTCTTT

v_gene: TRBV7-8
d_gene: .
abundance: .
j_gene: TRBJ1-6
CDR3aa: CASSLETGTNSPLHF
CDR3nt: TGTGCCAGCAGCTTAGAGACAGGAACTAATTCACCCCTCCACTTT

v_gene: TRBV5-1
d_gene: .
abundance: few
j_gene: TRBJ1-4
CDR3aa: CASSLENLPGEKLFF
CDR3nt: TGCGCCAGCAGCTTGGAGAACTTACCGGGTGAAAAACTGTTTTTT

v_gene: TRBV30
d_gene: .
abundance: .
j_gene: TRBJ2-7
CDR3aa: CAWSQRGSRMGAEQYF
CDR3nt: TGTGCCTGGAGTCAACGGGGGTCCCGAATGGGTGCCGAGCAGTACTTC

v_gene: TRBV11-2
d_gene: .
abundance: few
j_gene: TRBJ1-6
CDR3aa: CASSLGVGLDSPLHF
CDR3nt: TGTGCCAGCAGCTTAGGGGTAGGTCTGGATTCACCCCTCCACTTT

v_gene: TRBV7-9
d_gene: TRBD1
abundance: .
j_gene: TRBJ1-6
CDR3aa: CASSPDRGLSPLHF
CDR3nt: TGTGCCAGCAGCCCCGACAGGGGGCTTTCACCCCTCCACTTT

v_gene: TRBV11-1
d_gene: TRBD2
abundance: .
j_gene: TRBJ2-1
CDR3aa: CASSRVAGGFYNEQFF
CDR3nt: TGTGCCAGCAGCCGAGTGGCGGGAGGGTTCTACAATGAGCAGTTCTTC

v_gene: TRBV7-8
d_gene: .
abundance: .
j_gene: TRBJ2-1
CDR3aa: CASRAYGPRDTYNEQFF
CDR3nt: TGTGCCAGCAGAGCTTACGGCCCGCGGGACACCTACAATGAGCAGTTCTTC

v_gene: TRBV4-3
d_gene: .
abundance: .
j_gene: TRBJ1-4
CDR3aa: CASSQFYNEKLFF
CDR3nt: TGCGCCAGCAGCCAATTTTATAATGAAAAACTGTTTTTT

v_gene: TRBV24-1
d_gene: .
abundance: .
j_gene: TRBJ1-3
CDR3aa: CATSGSGAGNTIYF
CDR3nt: TGTGCCACCAGTGGATCAGGGGCTGGAAACACCATATATTTT

v_gene: TRBV28
d_gene: .
abundance: .
j_gene: TRBJ2-3
CDR3aa: CASSLSPGGTDTQYF
CDR3nt: TGTGCCAGCAGTTTATCCCCGGGTGGCACAGATACGCAGTATTTT

v_gene: TRBV27
d_gene: .
abundance: .
j_gene: TRBJ2-7
CDR3aa: CARPGYRTHEQYF
CDR3nt: TGTGCCAGACCAGGGTATCGCACCCACGAGCAGTACTTC

v_gene: TRBV7-9
d_gene: .
abundance: few
j_gene: TRBJ2-7
CDR3aa: CASSSRTLTYEQYF
CDR3nt: TGTGCCAGCAGCTCTCGGACTCTTACCTACGAGCAGTACTTC

v_gene: TRBV5-6
d_gene: TRBD2
abundance: .
j_gene: TRBJ2-1
CDR3aa: CASSLEAGARNEQFF
CDR3nt: TGTGCCAGCAGCTTGGAAGCGGGAGCCCGGAATGAGCAGTTCTTC

v_gene: TRBV2
d_gene: .
abundance: .
j_gene: TRBJ2-3
CDR3aa: CASRGVREASTDTQYF
CDR3nt: TGTGCCAGCCGAGGGGTTAGGGAAGCTAGCACAGATACGCAGTATTTT

v_gene: TRBV6-6
d_gene: .
abundance: .
j_gene: TRBJ1-2
CDR3aa: CASSYSVGQNYGYTF
CDR3nt: TGTGCCAGCAGTTACTCGGTCGGACAGAACTATGGCTACACCTTC

v_gene: TRBV28
d_gene: TRBD2
abundance: .
j_gene: TRBJ2-1
CDR3aa: CASRTSRNEQFF
CDR3nt: TGTGCCAGCCGGACTAGCCGCAATGAGCAGTTCTTC

v_gene: TRBV3-1/TRBV3-2
d_gene: .
abundance: few
j_gene: TRBJ2-1
CDR3aa: CASSLTSYNEQFF
CDR3nt: TGTGCCAGCAGCCTGACTAGCTACAATGAGCAGTTCTTC

v_gene: TRBV6-6
d_gene: .
abundance: few
j_gene: TRBJ2-7
CDR3aa: CASRVSHSTYEQYF
CDR3nt: TGTGCCAGCAGGGTGAGTCACAGCACCTACGAGCAGTACTTC

v_gene: TRBV7-2
d_gene: .
abundance: .
j_gene: TRBJ1-1
CDR3aa: CASSLQTRWGAFF
CDR3nt: TGTGCCAGCAGCTTACAGACCAGATGGGGAGCTTTCTTT

v_gene: TRBV2
d_gene: TRBD1
abundance: .
j_gene: TRBJ1-6
CDR3aa: CASSDYDTGQGNNSPLHF
CDR3nt: TGTGCCAGCAGTGATTACGATACGGGACAGGGGAATAATTCACCCCTCCACTTT

v_gene: TRBV7-2
d_gene: TRBD2
abundance: few
j_gene: TRBJ2-7
CDR3aa: CASSFSGRTYEQYF
CDR3nt: TGTGCCAGCAGCTTCAGCGGGAGGACCTACGAGCAGTACTTC

v_gene: TRBV11-3
d_gene: .
abundance: .
j_gene: TRBJ2-2
CDR3aa: CASSPQTNTGELFF
CDR3nt: TGTGCCAGCAGCCCTCAGACCAACACCGGGGAGCTGTTTTTT

v_gene: TRBV18
d_gene: .
abundance: .
j_gene: TRBJ1-1
CDR3aa: CASSQGLNTEAFF
CDR3nt: TGTGCCAGCTCACAGGGGTTGAACACTGAAGCTTTCTTT

v_gene: TRBV28
d_gene: TRBD2
abundance: .
j_gene: TRBJ2-1
CDR3aa: CASSLWTSGEYNEQFF
CDR3nt: TGTGCCAGCAGTTTATGGACTAGCGGAGAATACAATGAGCAGTTCTTC

v_gene: TRBV18
d_gene: .
abundance: .
j_gene: TRBJ1-5
CDR3aa: CASSFNRDQPQHF
CDR3nt: TGTGCCAGCTCATTCAACAGGGATCAGCCCCAGCATTTT

v_gene: TRBV30
d_gene: .
abundance: .
j_gene: TRBJ2-1
CDR3aa: CAWKELQRYSYNEQFF
CDR3nt: TGTGCCTGGAAAGAATTGCAGAGATACTCCTACAATGAGCAGTTCTTC